The entry below gives a single TCR beta chain sequence along with its context. Antigen unknown. The data were taken from a study of cytomegalovirus exposure and HLA in healthy donors. Study background: In terms of ancestry, the Caucasian-associated cluster contained 81% of the approximately 430 genotyped donors. Study findings and constraints: About 90% or about 30% of the time was how often most TCR beta V segments were productive, according to an earlier analysis. It was taken for granted in presence/absence analyses that sequencing depth across donors was roughly uniform. Later findings reportedly placed an Asian-associated ancestry cluster below the approximately 650-donor mean for N-insertions.

The PCR made use of 60 Vbeta and 13 Jbeta primers. The repertoire was sequenced with immunoSEQ multiplex PCR; TCRdb's copy has only in-frame clones and lacks some. This sample carries about 77,000 clones, more than 75% of them seen once, and the ten largest clones take about 3.5%. Trimming left V 5 bases short and J 5 bases short, with 10 bases between. Germline V gene sequence: CDR1 MNHNY, CDR2 SVGAGI (reference sequence). The CDR3 is 12 residues long. Specimen: PBMCs. This rearrangement joins TRBV6-6 to TRBJ2-7; a possible D gene is TRBD2 (5 bases). The TCR was taken from a man aged 40-49 years in good health and CMV-seronegative. CDR3 sequence reads: CASSGGPDEQYF. The CDR3 region has the DNA TGTGCCAGCAGTGGAGGTCCAGACGAGCAGTACTTC.